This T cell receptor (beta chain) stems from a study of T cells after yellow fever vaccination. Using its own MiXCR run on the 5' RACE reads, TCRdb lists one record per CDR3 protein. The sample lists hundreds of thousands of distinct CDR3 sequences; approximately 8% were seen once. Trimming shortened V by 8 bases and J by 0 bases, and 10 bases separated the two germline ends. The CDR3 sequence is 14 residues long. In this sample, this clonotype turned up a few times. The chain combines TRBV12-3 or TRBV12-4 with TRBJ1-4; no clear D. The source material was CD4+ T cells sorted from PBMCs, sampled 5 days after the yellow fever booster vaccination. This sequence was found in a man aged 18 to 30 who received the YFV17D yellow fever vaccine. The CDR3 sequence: CASGGLTTNEKLFF. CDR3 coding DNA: TGTGCCAGCGGAGGTTTAACAACTAATGAAAAACTGTTTTTT.